Each of the 3 T cell receptor beta chains below was sequenced from the same sample in a study of regulatory T cells in long-lasting Graves disease. Time point of the sample: newly diagnosed GD, antithyroid drugs for less than 3 months. Isolated PBMC RNA provided the starting material for the TCR library. Building the TCR beta libraries relied on iRepertoire HTBI primers, and CDR3 regions underwent Arm-PCR. MiXCR was run by TCRdb on the multiplex PCR reads, yielding one entry per CDR3 protein. This table holds about 400,000 distinct CDR3 sequences, about a sixth found once. A further study also used this sample, focusing on T cells in Graves' hyperthyroidism and ophthalmopathy.

Sequenced material: peripheral blood mononuclear cells (PBMCs), taken at new diagnosis, from a patient treated with antithyroid drugs. These receptors came from a woman under 30 with Graves disease.

This clonotype was seen repeatedly, ten times or more. The chain uses TRBV5-1 and TRBJ1-2; D might be TRBD1 (5 bases). The CDR3 covers 16 residues. V was cut by 0 bases and J by 7 bases, with 19 bases left in between. CDR1 is SGHRS, CDR2 YFSETQ, per germline. The CDR3 DNA sequence: TGCGCCAGCAGCTTGGATCCAGGGTCGCGCTCCCGTGGCTACACCTTC. Translation: CASSLDPGSRSRGYTF.

The sample holds many counts of this clonotype. This chain links TRBV28 with TRBJ2-2, with D unclear. The V gene lost 7 bases and the J gene lost 4 bases, with 10 bases spanning the gap. This CDR3 has 13 residues. Germline V gene data show CDR1 as MDHEN and CDR2 as SYDVKM. This CDR3 reads CASTGRVTGELFF. The CDR3 DNA follows: TGTGCCAGCACCGGACGGGTCACCGGGGAGCTGTTTTTT.

In the case of this clonotype: Just one base apart from a much larger clone, this may be a read error. J is TRBJ2-1 and V is TRBV6-2 or TRBV6-3; D is possibly TRBD1 or TRBD2 (6 bases each). V lost 10 bases, J lost 6 bases, and 25 bases lay in between. CDR1 and CDR2 from the germline V gene are MNHEY and SVGEGT. The CDR3 sequence is 16 residues long. The CDR3 DNA follows: TGTGCCACCTATCCCACGGGGGCGAGACTGTCCAATGAGCAGTTCTTC. Translating it yields CATYPTGARLSNEQFF.